Listed below are T cell receptor beta chains from one sample, sequenced in a study of CD8 T cells in Susac syndrome. In TCRdb, the immunoSEQ multiplex PCR reads were re-called with MiXCR into one record per CDR3 protein. This sample has about 300,000 distinct CDR3 sequences, with almost 85% found just once. The sequenced material came from CD8+ T cells from PBMCs. These receptors originate from a human donor with multiple sclerosis. Each CDR3 is given with its conserved first and last residue. Fields, in order: V gene, CDR3 protein.

>TRBV5-1
CASSLGPPDGYTF
>TRBV19
CASKIGTSGYNEQFF
>TRBV14
CASSITSGSRDTQYF
>TRBV20-1
CSARDRQGNYNEQFF
>TRBV4-3
CASSPRDGGFYEQYF
>TRBV5-1
CASSATLRAGREDTQYF
>TRBV20-1
CSARDSRVATEAFF
>TRBV24-1
CATSRSTDTQYF
>TRBV4-1
CASTQTAGGRYTGELFF
>TRBV30
CACDGGYTF
>TRBV9
CASSERTSEWDEQFF
>TRBV10-3
CATQGTSGPYNEQFF
>TRBV9
CASTGTSGGTGELFF
>TRBV28
CASGGQNQETQYF
>TRBV30
CAWSVWSIGGSYEQYF
>TRBV7-8
CASSRDLISSYNEQFF
>TRBV11-2
CASSLAEAEAFF
>TRBV7-2
CASSLDSHEQYF
>TRBV27
CASSGDRVAYNEQFF
>TRBV25-1
CASSERTGGVDTQYF
>TRBV30
CAWGDFANTGELFF
>TRBV2
CASSDPDEVTDTQYF
>TRBV28
CASSLTLAGGPMAYEQYF
>TRBV27
CASSLNGAQGYTF
>TRBV29-1
CSARGGMNTEAFF
>TRBV25-1
CASSEGQYSNQPQHF
>TRBV5-6
CASSLGLAVNEQFF